This T cell receptor (beta chain) was captured in a study of control samples from healthy donors and cancer patients. The assay was immunoSEQ multiplex PCR, and TCRdb's table has in-frame clones only and misses some. The sample yields 250,000 to 300,000 clones, around 80% seen once. CDR1 and CDR2 (germline): SEHNR, FQNEAQ (reference sequence). The CDR3 sequence is 13 residues long. Trimming left V 5 bases short and J 1 base short, with 8 bases between. Sequencing was performed on PBMCs. The V gene is TRBV7-9, the J gene TRBJ1-1; tentative D call: TRBD1 (5 bases). This TCR derives from a woman in her sixties or seventies with lung cancer. The CDR3 DNA sequence: TGTGCCAGCAGCCCCGGACAGAACACTGAAGCTTTCTTT. This gives the protein CASSPGQNTEAFF.